This T cell receptor (beta chain) comes out of a study of OX40 agonist ivuxolimab in advanced cancers. From germline, CDR1 is SNHLY and CDR2 FYNNEI. V lost 4 bases and J lost 7; bases outside the gene matches: 3. This CDR3 has 14 amino acids. The method was immunoSEQ multiplex PCR; TCRdb's version includes in-frame clones alone and lacks a portion of them. Among 120,000 or so clones listed, around 90% were seen once. It was autoimmune disease history or systemic immunosuppression that excluded patients. The chain carries TRBV2 and TRBJ1-4, with 10 nucleotides matching TRBD1. The source is an adult with an advanced solid tumor such as melanoma, head and neck, liver or kidney cancer. The source material was CD4+ or CD8+ T cells sorted from blood, sampled in a trial of the OX40 agonist ivuxolimab. CDR3 DNA: TGTGCCAGCAGTGGACAGGGGGCTGGTGAAAAACTGTTTTTT. Its translation: CASSGQGAGEKLFF.